A selection of T cell receptor beta chains follows, all from one sample in a study of shared clonotypes between healthy human individuals. Using immunoSEQ multiplex PCR, the repertoire was profiled, and TCRdb retains in-frame clones only, with some absent. The table lists around 610,000 clones, 90% to 97% of them singletons. The sample taken for sequencing was naive CD8+ T cells sorted from blood. Receptors were obtained from a woman aged 25 to 45 in good health. The CDR3 runs from the conserved cysteine through the conserved F or W. A D gene is named only where the DNA matches it firmly. Clone size appears in some rows only: once, few, many, or a class for an expanded clone.

j_call | d_call | v_call | clone_size | cdr3_aa | cdr3_nt
TRBJ2-2 | TRBD2 | TRBV19 | - | CASSIIAGAVGELFF | TGTGCCAGTAGTATCATAGCGGGAGCGGTCGGGGAGCTGTTTTTT
TRBJ2-2 | TRBD1 | TRBV27 | - | CASSSRDRVVTGELFF | TGTGCCAGCAGTTCCCGGGACAGGGTTGTAACCGGGGAGCTGTTTTTT
TRBJ2-5 | TRBD2 | TRBV11-2 | - | CASSLGGLAGEAWETQYF | TGTGCCAGCAGCTTAGGGGGACTAGCGGGAGAGGCGTGGGAGACCCAGTACTTC
TRBJ2-5 | - | TRBV10-1 | - | CASSEAVVGETQYF | TGCGCCAGCAGTGAGGCGGTCGTCGGAGAGACCCAGTACTTC
TRBJ2-3 | TRBD1 | TRBV28 | - | CASGQGTDTQYF | TGTGCCAGCGGACAGGGCACAGATACGCAGTATTTT
TRBJ1-1 | - | TRBV6-6 | - | CASSYSFAGMNTEAFF | TGTGCCAGCAGTTACTCGTTTGCGGGAATGAACACTGAAGCTTTCTTT
TRBJ2-1 | - | TRBV9 | - | CASSGGPGPRYNEQFF | TGTGCCAGCTCCGGGGGGCCAGGTCCCCGTTACAATGAGCAGTTCTTC
TRBJ2-7 | - | TRBV28 | - | CASSLTLLATEQYF | TGTGCCAGCAGTTTAACTCTCCTAGCGACCGAGCAGTACTTC
TRBJ2-1 | - | TRBV28 | - | CASSPDTDNEQFF | TGTGCCAGCAGTCCCGACACTGACAATGAGCAGTTCTTC
TRBJ2-7 | TRBD2 | TRBV6-1 | - | CASSETSGSHEQYF | TGTGCCAGCAGTGAAACTAGCGGGAGCCACGAGCAGTACTTC
TRBJ2-5 | - | TRBV27 | - | CASSLWSGHKETQYF | TGTGCCAGCAGTTTATGGTCAGGCCACAAAGAGACCCAGTACTTC
TRBJ2-1 | - | TRBV11-1 | once | CASSSADSYNEQFF | TGTGCCAGCAGTTCGGCGGACTCCTACAATGAGCAGTTCTTC
TRBJ2-3 | - | TRBV27 | - | CASSLLGGAGDTQYF | TGTGCCAGCAGCCTGCTGGGGGGGGCAGGAGATACGCAGTATTTT
TRBJ1-1 | - | TRBV28 | once | CASSSLDGEDTEAFF | TGTGCCAGCAGTTCCTTGGACGGGGAGGACACTGAAGCTTTCTTT
TRBJ2-5 | - | TRBV4-1 | - | CASSQVGGQGETQYF | TGCGCCAGCAGCCAAGTAGGCGGGCAGGGAGAGACCCAGTACTTC
TRBJ2-7 | - | TRBV5-6 | - | CASSLFSESYEQYF | TGTGCCAGCAGCTTGTTTTCTGAGTCCTACGAGCAGTACTTC
TRBJ1-5 | - | TRBV4-1 | once | CASSPRQWGQPQHF | TGCGCCAGCAGCCCCCGACAGTGGGGTCAGCCCCAGCATTTT
TRBJ2-5 | TRBD1 | TRBV2 | - | CASTGTGRGETQYF | TGTGCCAGCACCGGGACAGGGAGGGGAGAGACCCAGTACTTC
TRBJ2-5 | - | TRBV27 | - | CASRPGGRFQETQYF | TGTGCCAGCCGTCCCGGGGGGCGCTTCCAAGAGACCCAGTACTTC
TRBJ2-1 | TRBD2 | TRBV27 | once | CASSNGLAPRNEQFF | TGTGCCAGCAGTAACGGACTAGCGCCTCGCAATGAGCAGTTCTTC
TRBJ2-3 | TRBD2 | TRBV7-8 | once | CASSRGLAGGLSTDTQYF | TGTGCCAGCAGCCGAGGACTAGCGGGAGGGCTTAGCACAGATACGCAGTATTTT
TRBJ2-1 | TRBD2 | TRBV2 | - | CASSAGLAAINEQFF | TGTGCCAGCAGTGCGGGACTAGCGGCTATAAATGAGCAGTTCTTC
TRBJ2-4 | TRBD2 | TRBV29-1 | - | CSVAGGRMGKNIQYF | TGCAGCGTTGCAGGCGGGAGGATGGGCAAAAACATTCAGTACTTC
TRBJ1-2 | - | TRBV28 | - | CASSSGREGLYGYTF | TGTGCCAGCAGTTCCGGGCGGGAGGGGTTGTATGGCTACACCTTC
TRBJ2-1 | - | TRBV15 | - | CATVAQSSYNEQFF | TGTGCCACCGTAGCTCAGAGCTCCTACAATGAGCAGTTCTTC
TRBJ2-3 | - | TRBV6-4 | - | CASSDRGGTDTQYF | TGTGCCAGCAGTGACCGGGGAGGTACAGATACGCAGTATTTT
TRBJ2-7 | - | TRBV6-1 | - | CASSDGMRLGGLEQYF | TGTGCCAGCAGTGACGGTATGCGGTTGGGTGGGCTCGAGCAGTACTTC
TRBJ2-1 | - | TRBV5-4 | - | CASRWGNGEQFF | TGTGCCAGCAGGTGGGGCAACGGTGAGCAGTTCTTC